Listed here are 5 T cell receptor beta chains from one sample, sequenced in a study of shared clonotypes between healthy human individuals. The protocol was immunoSEQ multiplex PCR, while the TCRdb copy is restricted to in-frame clones and leaves out a portion. This table holds about 1.5 million clones, 95% to 99% found once. Source material: naive CD4+ T cells sorted from blood. Noted subset: CD45RA+ positively selected. These TCRs come from a man aged 25-45 years in good health.

The rearrangement joins TRBV9 to TRBJ2-1; unclear D gene. Trimming removed 0 bases at V and 10 bases at J, with 8 bases between. The CDR3 consists of 12 residues. Germline V lookup: CDR1 SGDLS, CDR2 YYNGEE. The CDR3 nucleotides read TGTGCCAGCAGCGTAGACGGGCGGGAGCAGTTCTTC. This codes for CASSVDGREQFF. Full variable domain (rest looked up from reference TRBV9 and TRBJ2-1): DSGVTQTPKHLITATGQRVTLRCSPRSGDLSVYWYQQSLDQGLQFLIQYYNGEERAKGNILERFSAQQFPDLHSELNLSSLELGDSALYFCASSVDGREQFFGPGTRLTVL.

The V and J genes are TRBV19 and TRBJ2-7; the D gene could be TRBD1 or TRBD2 (7 bases each). Germline CDR1 is LNHDA and CDR2 is SQIVND (reference sequence). V dropped 3 bases and J dropped 4 bases, with 19 bases sitting between them. The CDR3 runs 16 residues. In DNA, the CDR3 is TGTGCCAGTAGTATCAGGGGGAGGGGGCGAACGTACGAGCAGTACTTC. It is translated as CASSIRGRGRTYEQYF.

This chain links TRBV2 with TRBJ1-5, with TRBD1 matching 11 bases. With 4 bases clipped from V and 2 bases from J, the junction kept 1 base outside the gene matches. The CDR3 runs to 15 residues. Germline assignment: CDR1 SNHLY and CDR2 FYNNEI. The CDR3 loop is CASSGGQGGNQPQHF. CDR3 DNA sequence: TGTGCCAGCAGTGGGGGACAGGGGGGCAATCAGCCCCAGCATTTT.

The rearrangement uses TRBV19 and TRBJ2-3, with 9 positions matching TRBD2. The CDR3 loop spans 16 amino acids. The V segment lost 7 bases and the J segment 0 bases; nucleotides outside the gene matches: 8. CDR1 is LNHDA and CDR2 is SQIVND in the germline V gene (reference sequence). DNA of the CDR3: TGTGCCAGTAACGTGCTAGCGGGACTTAGCACAGATACGCAGTATTTT. Translation: CASNVLAGLSTDTQYF.

This chain uses TRBV15 with TRBJ2-7; 12 bases are shared with TRBD2. Germline trimming cut 0 bases from V and 13 bases from J; bases unmatched to any gene: 4. This CDR3 has 13 amino acids. CDR1 and CDR2 (germline): LNHNV, YYDKDF (reference sequence). This CDR3 reads CATSRELAGGPYF. DNA for the CDR3: TGTGCCACCAGCAGAGAACTAGCGGGAGGACCTTACTTC. The full variable domain, completed using reference TRBV15 and TRBJ2-7, is DAMVIQNPRYQVTQFGKPVTLSCSQTLNHNVMYWYQQKSSQAPKLLFHYYDKDFNNEADTPDNFQSRRPNTSFCFLDIRSPGLGDTAMYLCATSRELAGGPYFGPGTRLTVT.